This T cell receptor beta chain appears in the sequencing data of a study of blood T cell repertoires in COVID-19. Study at large: COVID-19 samples from acute and convalescent phases originated in the United States, Italy and Spain.

Produced via immunoSEQ multiplex PCR; TCRdb's table is partial and in-frame only. The table has fewer than 350,000 clones, approximately 90% seen once. V was cut by 6 bases and J by 7 bases, with 10 bases left in between. The CDR3 is made up of 12 amino acids. From germline, CDR1 is LNHDA and CDR2 SQIVND (reference sequence). The sample consisted of peripheral blood. This TCR came from a man aged 30 to 39 with COVID-19, enrolled during active disease. This rearrangement joins TRBV19 to TRBJ1-5, with D maybe TRBD1 (6 bases). The CDR3 reads CASRDSNQPQHF. The CDR3 region has the DNA TGTGCCAGTAGGGACAGTAACCAGCCCCAGCATTTT.